These 16 T cell receptor beta chains were sequenced from one sample in a study of cytomegalovirus exposure and HLA in healthy donors. Amplification used 60 Vbeta primers and 13 Jbeta primers. Using immunoSEQ multiplex PCR, the repertoire was profiled, and TCRdb retains in-frame clones only, with some absent. There are about 130,000 clones in the sample; less than 80% occur only once, and 6.6% lies in the top ten. The specimen sequenced was PBMCs. These receptors all come from a man between 40 and 49 years old in good health and CMV-seropositive.

This clone was found a few times. This chain links TRBV10-2 with TRBJ2-7, with 7 positions matching TRBD1. The J segment lost 6 bases and the V segment lost 0 bases, leaving 5 bases of the junction unmatched. Germline lookup yields CDR1 WSHSY and CDR2 SAAADI. The CDR3 has 14 residues. CDR3 sequence: CASSESTGIFEQYF. The CDR3 coding sequence is TGCGCCAGCAGTGAGTCGACAGGGATATTCGAGCAGTACTTC.

The chain uses TRBV10-2 and TRBJ2-3; D remains ambiguous. Germline V CDR1 and CDR2: WSHSY, SAAADI. V lost 10 bases and J lost 4, with 12 bases in between. This CDR3 is built from 12 residues. Here the CDR3 DNA reads TGCGCCACAACTCTAGGATCAGATACGCAGTATTTT. This sequence encodes CATTLGSDTQYF.

The rearrangement joins TRBV21-1 to TRBJ2-3; TRBD1 was called by the table and not checked on the DNA. TRBV21-1 is classified as a pseudogene. The CDR3 is 16 residues long. Here the CDR3 DNA reads TGTGCCAGTGGTTGGGGGCCTCTCCTTGGCACAGATACGCAGTATTTT. This sequence encodes CASGWGPLLGTDTQYF.

The chain is built from TRBV28 and TRBJ1-1, with 8 bases fitting TRBD1. From germline, CDR1 is MDHEN and CDR2 SYDVKM. The CDR3 consists of 14 residues. The ends lost 4 bases at V and 3 bases at J; junction bases unmatched: 4. The CDR3 sequence: CASSWGTGHTEAFF. The DNA for the CDR3 is TGTGCCAGCAGTTGGGGGACAGGCCACACTGAAGCTTTCTTT. The complete variable domain, with remaining parts taken from reference TRBV28 and TRBJ1-1, reads DVKVTQSSRYLVKRTGEKVFLECVQDMDHENMFWYRQDPGLGLRLIYFSYDVKMKEKGDIPEGYSVSREKKERFSLILESASTNQTSMYLCASSWGTGHTEAFFGQGTRLTVV.

The chain joins TRBV2 to TRBJ2-2, with 11 positions matching TRBD2. The CDR3 is made up of 16 amino acids. After removal of 6 bases from V and 7 bases from J, the junction contained 10 bases not matched to a gene. The germline V gene encodes CDR1 SNHLY and CDR2 FYNNEI. The CDR3, as DNA: TGTGCCAGCAGCGTTAGCGGGAGGGCCGTCGGCGGGGAGCTGTTTTTT. Its protein product is CASSVSGRAVGGELFF.

This clone was recorded once. The chain has TRBV7-9 and TRBJ1-1; 7 nucleotides align to TRBD1. Per the germline V gene, CDR1 is SEHNR and CDR2 is FQNEAQ (reference sequence). Trimming took 5 bases from V and 1 from J; bases not matched to a gene: 7. The CDR3 loop spans 15 amino acids. CDR3 sequence: CASSRLQGENTEAFF. CDR3 bases: TGTGCCAGCAGCCGCCTCCAGGGGGAGAACACTGAAGCTTTCTTT.

The rearrangement joins TRBV5-6 to TRBJ2-3; D gene ambiguous. The germline V gene encodes CDR1 SGHDT and CDR2 YYEEEE. V lost 2 bases, J lost 0 bases, and 7 bases lay in between. This CDR3 is 14 amino acids long. DNA of the CDR3: TGTGCCAGCAGCTTCCGCCAGAGCACAGATACGCAGTATTTT. It encodes CASSFRQSTDTQYF.

The chain couples TRBV5-4 to TRBJ1-6, with 7 nucleotides matching TRBD1. Germline loops: CDR1 SGHNT, CDR2 YYREEE (reference sequence). The CDR3 length is 17 residues. The trim removed 3 bases at V and 0 bases at J, leaving 6 bases unmatched. Written as DNA, the CDR3 is TGTGCCAGCAGCTCCGGGACAGAGAGCTCCTATAATTCACCCCTCCACTTT. This codes for CASSSGTESSYNSPLHF.

The gene calls are TRBV7-8 and TRBJ2-6, with D perhaps TRBD1 (6 bases). V shed 1 base and J shed 0 bases, with 13 bases lying between them. Germline CDR1 is SGHVS and CDR2 is FQNEAQ. The CDR3 is 18 amino acids. The CDR3: CASSLVRDTYSGANVLTF. The DNA for the CDR3 is TGTGCCAGCAGCTTAGTCCGGGACACCTACTCTGGGGCCAACGTCCTGACTTTC. Looking up the rest from reference TRBV7-8 and TRBJ2-6 gives the full variable domain: GAGVSQSPRYKVAKRGQDVALRCDPISGHVSLFWYQQALGQGPEFLTYFQNEAQLDKSGLPSDRFFAERPEGSVSTLKIQRTQQEDSAVYLCASSLVRDTYSGANVLTFGAGSRLTVL.

The rearrangement joins TRBV18 to TRBJ2-7; 9 bases fit TRBD1. The CDR3 has 14 amino acids. Trimming at V came to 0 bases and at J to 4 bases, leaving 1 base not matched to a gene. Germline-derived CDR1 and CDR2 are KGHSH and LQKENI. CDR3: CASSPPGTGYEQYF. CDR3 DNA: TGTGCCAGCTCACCACCCGGGACAGGGTACGAGCAGTACTTC.

The chain recombines TRBV11-2 with TRBJ1-1, with D perhaps TRBD1 (6 bases). The CDR3 is 13 amino acids. From germline, CDR1 is SGHAT and CDR2 FQNNGV. V was cut by 5 bases and J by 11 bases, with 18 bases left in between. The DNA for the CDR3 is TGTGCCAGCAGCCGTACAGGGACCCATGGTGCTTTCTTT. It encodes CASSRTGTHGAFF.

This sequence joins TRBV7-9 and TRBJ1-5; maybe TRBD1 (5 bases). V dropped 1 base and J dropped 2 bases, with 9 bases sitting between them. Germline V gene lookup returns CDR1 SEHNR and CDR2 FQNEAQ (reference sequence). The CDR3 extends over 15 amino acids. CDR3 sequence reads: CASSLGRAGNQPQHF. The CDR3, as DNA: TGTGCCAGCAGCTTAGGCAGGGCGGGCAATCAGCCCCAGCATTTT.

V is TRBV5-4 and J is TRBJ1-5; the D is unclear. Germline CDR1 SGHNT, CDR2 YYREEE (reference sequence). This CDR3 has 13 residues. The V end lost 0 bases, the J end lost 5 bases, and 6 bases lay between the germline ends. CDR3 sequence (DNA): TGTGCCAGCAGCTTGGAGCCTGATCAGCCCCAGCATTTT. Its translation: CASSLEPDQPQHF.

V gene TRBV28 combines with J gene TRBJ2-7; 12 nucleotides match TRBD1. This CDR3 has 15 residues. CDR1 is MDHEN, CDR2 SYDVKM, per germline. V lost 5 bases to trimming and J lost 5 bases; unmatched junction nucleotides: 7. Written as DNA, the CDR3 is TGTGCCAGCAGTCAGTGGGACAGGGGGCGAGACGAGCAGTACTTC. Protein sequence: CASSQWDRGRDEQYF.

The rearrangement links TRBV5-1 to TRBJ1-1; no clear D gene. The germline V and J ends were trimmed by 2 bases and 4 bases, with 12 bases remaining between them. This CDR3 has 14 amino acids. Germline-derived CDR1 and CDR2 are SGHRS and YFSETQ. Written as DNA, the CDR3 is TGCGCCAGCAGCTTAAATTTAGCGAGCACTGAAGCTTTCTTT. Its protein is CASSLNLASTEAFF. The complete variable domain, with remaining parts taken from reference TRBV5-1 and TRBJ1-1, reads KAGVTQTPRYLIKTRGQQVTLSCSPISGHRSVSWYQQTPGQGLQFLFEYFSETQRNKGNFPGRFSGRQFSNSRSEMNVSTLELGDSALYLCASSLNLASTEAFFGQGTRLTVV.

The genes are TRBV13 and TRBJ1-1, with 7 nucleotides matching TRBD1. The CDR3 runs 13 residues. The junction had 3 bases not matched to a gene; V was cut back by 4 bases and J by 4 bases. The germline gives CDR1 PRHDT, CDR2 FYEKMQ (reference sequence). The CDR3 coding sequence is TGTGCCAGCAGCTCCAGGGGGGTCACTGAAGCTTTCTTT. Its protein is CASSSRGVTEAFF.